The 15 T cell receptor beta chains listed next were all sequenced from one sample in a study of long-term antiretroviral therapy in people with HIV. Survey level was the resolution at which the v3.0 immunoSEQ assay ran. The data were produced by immunoSEQ multiplex PCR, yet TCRdb's version contains in-frame clones alone and is incomplete. This sample has 20,000 to 25,000 clones, with 85% found just once. The specimen was unsorted PBMCs, collected roughly 4 years after starting antiretroviral therapy. All receptors come from a man aged 18 to 30 with HIV.

V gene TRBV19 combines with J gene TRBJ2-1; tentatively, D is TRBD2 (6 bases). The CDR3 consists of 15 residues. Trimming stripped 7 bases from V and 8 bases from J, with 21 bases between. CDR1 is LNHDA and CDR2 is SQIVND in the germline V gene (reference sequence). In DNA, the CDR3 is TGTGCCAGTACACGTGGCTCAGGGAGGAACGATGAGCAGTTCTTC. Translation gives CASTRGSGRNDEQFF.

The V call is TRBV5-4, the J call TRBJ1-4, with unresolved D. Germline assignment: CDR1 SGHNT and CDR2 YYREEE (reference sequence). The CDR3 runs 13 residues. The V end was cut by 4 bases, the J end by 5 bases, with 9 bases between. The CDR3 DNA is TGTGCCAGCAGCCCTGGCGGCAATGAAAAACTGTTTTTT. This translates into CASSPGGNEKLFF. Full variable domain (rest looked up from reference TRBV5-4 and TRBJ1-4): ETGVTQSPTHLIKTRGQQVTLRCSSQSGHNTVSWYQQALGQGPQFIFQYYREEENGRGNFPPRFSGLQFPNYSSELNVNALELDDSALYLCASSPGGNEKLFFGSGTQLSVL.

The genes are TRBV6-6 and TRBJ2-2; TRBD1 matches 8 bases. This CDR3 is 15 amino acids long. Germline loops: CDR1 MNHNY, CDR2 SVGAGI (reference sequence). V shed 2 bases and J 2 bases; nucleotides not matched to a gene: 1. CDR3 in DNA: TGTGCCAGCAGTTACGGACAGGGAAACACCGGGGAGCTGTTTTTT. Its protein is CASSYGQGNTGELFF.

CDR3: CASSQDGADTQYF. In nucleotides, the CDR3 is TGTGCCAGCAGTCAGGACGGGGCAGATACGCAGTATTTT. This chain uses TRBV2 with TRBJ2-3, with a possible D match to TRBD2 (5 bases). The V gene's germline CDR1 is SNHLY and CDR2 FYNNEI. The CDR3 sequence is 13 residues long. The V and J ends lost 5 bases and 4 bases respectively, with 10 bases between them.

The rearrangement joins TRBV7-8 to TRBJ1-4; D not certain. The germline CDR1 and CDR2 sequences are SGHVS and FQNEAQ. V was cut by 1 base and J by 4 bases, with 10 bases left in between. The CDR3 totals 15 residues. CDR3 residues: CASSLVSGFNEKLFF. The CDR3, as DNA: TGTGCCAGCAGCTTAGTGTCCGGCTTTAATGAAAAACTGTTTTTT.

The V gene is TRBV28, the J gene TRBJ2-2; D unclear. This CDR3 contains 13 residues. Trimming shortened V by 6 bases and J by 4 bases, and 9 bases separated the two germline ends. The germline CDR1 and CDR2 sequences are MDHEN and SYDVKM. The CDR3 loop is CASSTTATGELFF. In DNA form, the CDR3 reads TGTGCCAGCAGCACCACAGCCACCGGGGAGCTGTTTTTT.

The V gene is TRBV7-8, the J gene TRBJ2-1; 7 bases agree with TRBD2. The CDR3 is made up of 19 amino acids. Looked up from germline, CDR1 is SGHVS and CDR2 is FQNEAQ. The ends lost 7 bases at V and 2 bases at J; junction bases unmatched: 20. The CDR3 loop is CASTRYREDQVRAYNEQFF. The CDR3 region has the DNA TGTGCCAGCACCCGATATCGGGAGGATCAGGTTAGGGCCTACAATGAGCAGTTCTTC. The full variable domain, with the rest looked up from reference TRBV7-8 and TRBJ2-1, is GAGVSQSPRYKVAKRGQDVALRCDPISGHVSLFWYQQALGQGPEFLTYFQNEAQLDKSGLPSDRFFAERPEGSVSTLKIQRTQQEDSAVYLCASTRYREDQVRAYNEQFFGPGTRLTVL.

This clone occurred a few times. J is TRBJ1-4 and V is TRBV6-1; 7 bases are shared with TRBD1. V lost 4 bases and J lost 7; bases outside the gene matches: 6. The CDR3 has 14 amino acids. CDR1 MNHNS and CDR2 SASEGT come from the germline V gene. CDR3 sequence (DNA): TGTGCCAGCAGTGTACACAGGGGAACTGAAAAACTGTTTTTT. This translates into CASSVHRGTEKLFF.

The rearrangement links TRBV5-3 to TRBJ2-5; D gene unclear. TRBV5-3 is classed as an ORF, of uncertain function. The V gene lost 10 bases and the J gene lost 4 bases, with 5 bases spanning the gap. The CDR3 runs 9 residues. The CDR3 nucleotides read TGTGCCGGTAGAGAGACCCAGTACTTC. Residues: CAGRETQYF.

This chain connects TRBV18 to TRBJ2-3; D gene unclear. Germline lookup yields CDR1 KGHSH and CDR2 LQKENI. Deletions cut 5 bases from V and 5 bases from J, with 5 bases between. This CDR3 comprises 11 residues. The CDR3: CASSIEDTQYF. The CDR3 DNA reads TGTGCCAGCTCAATTGAAGATACGCAGTATTTT.

The chain has TRBV5-4 and TRBJ2-1; D is possibly TRBD1 (6 bases). From germline, CDR1 is SGHNT and CDR2 YYREEE (reference sequence). The germline V and J ends were trimmed by 2 bases and 1 base, with 10 bases remaining between them. This CDR3 spans 15 amino acids. The CDR3 loop is CASSFVGASYNEQFF. The CDR3 bases are TGTGCCAGCAGCTTCGTGGGGGCGTCCTACAATGAGCAGTTCTTC.

V and J are TRBV29-1 and TRBJ2-2; D is perhaps TRBD2 (6 bases). The CDR3 runs to 16 residues. Germline values: CDR1 SQVTM, CDR2 ANQGSEA. V was clipped by 1 base and J by 0 bases, with 12 bases between them. The CDR3 nucleotides are TGCAGCGTTGAAGCCCAGGAGCGGGCGAACACCGGGGAGCTGTTTTTT. This encodes CSVEAQERANTGELFF.

The rearrangement joins TRBV5-6 to TRBJ2-7; no firm D call. The CDR3 has 11 residues. Trimming shortened V by 2 bases and J by 6 bases, and 6 bases separated the two germline ends. CDR1 and CDR2 from the germline V gene are SGHDT and YYEEEE. The CDR3 sequence: CASSLGGEQYF. The CDR3 DNA is TGTGCCAGCAGCTTAGGCGGCGAGCAGTACTTC.

CDR3 coding DNA: TGTGCCAGCAGTTTGGGACAGGGGACCTATAATTCACCCCTCCACTTT. Amino acids: CASSLGQGTYNSPLHF. This chain connects TRBV28 to TRBJ1-6; 10 positions match TRBD1. The trim removed 3 bases at V and 2 bases at J, leaving 1 base unmatched. CDR3 length: 16 amino acids. The germline V gene encodes CDR1 MDHEN and CDR2 SYDVKM. The full variable domain, with the rest looked up from reference TRBV28 and TRBJ1-6, is DVKVTQSSRYLVKRTGEKVFLECVQDMDHENMFWYRQDPGLGLRLIYFSYDVKMKEKGDIPEGYSVSREKKERFSLILESASTNQTSMYLCASSLGQGTYNSPLHFGNGTRLTVT.

The J gene is TRBJ2-7, the V gene TRBV18; the match to TRBD1 covers 9 bases. V dropped 3 bases and J dropped 3; count of bases not matched to a gene: 12. The germline V gene has CDR1 KGHSH and CDR2 LQKENI. The CDR3 extends over 17 amino acids. As DNA, the CDR3 is TGTGCCAGCTCACCTGGGGCAGGACAGGGGAGGCACTACGAGCAGTACTTC. The encoded protein is CASSPGAGQGRHYEQYF.